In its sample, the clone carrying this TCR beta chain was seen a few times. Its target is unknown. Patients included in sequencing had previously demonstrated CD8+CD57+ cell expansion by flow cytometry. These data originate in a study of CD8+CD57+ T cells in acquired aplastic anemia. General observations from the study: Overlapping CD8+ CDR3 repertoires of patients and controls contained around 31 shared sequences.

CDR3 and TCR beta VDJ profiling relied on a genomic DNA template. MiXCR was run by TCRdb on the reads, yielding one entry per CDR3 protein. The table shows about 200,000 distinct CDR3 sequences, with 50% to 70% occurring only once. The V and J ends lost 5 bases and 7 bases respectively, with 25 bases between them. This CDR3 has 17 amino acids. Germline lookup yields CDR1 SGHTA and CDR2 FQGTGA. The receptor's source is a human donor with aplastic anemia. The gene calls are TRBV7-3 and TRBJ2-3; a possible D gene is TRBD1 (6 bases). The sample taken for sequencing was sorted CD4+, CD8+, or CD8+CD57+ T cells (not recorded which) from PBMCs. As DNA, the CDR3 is TGTGCCAGCAGCCTCCGCGAGGGGGACCGACCCTTGAATACGCAGTATTTT. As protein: CASSLREGDRPLNTQYF.